In this sample, the clone carrying this T cell receptor (beta chain) is medium-sized. The CDR3 extends over 14 amino acids. Germline V gene sequence: CDR1 LNHNV, CDR2 YYDKDF (reference sequence). The V gene lost 4 bases and the J gene lost 5 bases, with 14 bases spanning the gap. Each TRB amplification used about 220-500 ng of genomic DNA from blood. The data are from a study of T and B cells in COVID-19 patients. TRB rearrangements were amplified by multiplex PCR with BIOMED2 TRB-A/B primers. TCRdb re-analysed the multiplex PCR reads in MiXCR, keeping a single row per CDR3 protein. Among about 4,100 distinct CDR3 sequences, roughly a quarter were seen once, and the ten largest hold around 43%.

What was sequenced was blood. This chain joins TRBV15 and TRBJ1-2, with D uncertain. This clonotype was sampled from a human donor with active COVID-19. The donor label of this sample is uncertain. CDR3 sequence: CATSNHQARYGYTF. CDR3 DNA sequence: TGTGCCACCAGCAATCATCAAGCGCGATATGGCTACACCTTC.